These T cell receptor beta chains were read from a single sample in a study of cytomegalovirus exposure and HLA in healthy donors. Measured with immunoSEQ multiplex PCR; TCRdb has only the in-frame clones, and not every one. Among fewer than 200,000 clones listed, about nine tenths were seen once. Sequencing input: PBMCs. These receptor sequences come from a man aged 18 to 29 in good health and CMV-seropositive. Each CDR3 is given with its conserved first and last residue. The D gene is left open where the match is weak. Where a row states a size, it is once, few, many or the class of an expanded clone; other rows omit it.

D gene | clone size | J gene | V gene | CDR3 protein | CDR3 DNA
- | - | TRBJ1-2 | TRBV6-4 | CASSDSRLGRHGYTF | TGTGCCAGCAGTGACTCGAGGCTGGGGAGGCATGGCTACACCTTC
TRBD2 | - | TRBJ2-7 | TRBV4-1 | CASSQGLAEYYEQYF | TGCGCCAGCAGCCAGGGGCTAGCGGAATATTACGAGCAGTACTTC
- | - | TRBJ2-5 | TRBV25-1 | CASSALETQYF | TGTGCCAGCAGTGCGTTGGAGACCCAGTACTTC
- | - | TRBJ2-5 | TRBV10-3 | CAISERLAGGETQYF | TGTGCCATCAGTGAACGACTAGCAGGGGGCGAGACCCAGTACTTC
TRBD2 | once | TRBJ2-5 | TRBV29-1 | CSVGLAGGPAGTQYF | TGCAGCGTTGGACTAGCGGGGGGCCCTGCAGGGACCCAGTACTTC
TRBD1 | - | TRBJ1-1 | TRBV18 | CASSPPIQGDSSEAFF | TGTGCCAGCTCACCACCTATACAGGGGGATAGTTCTGAAGCTTTCTTT
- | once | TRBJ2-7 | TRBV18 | CASSPGGTFEQYF | TGTGCCAGCTCACCTGGGGGCACTTTCGAGCAGTACTTC
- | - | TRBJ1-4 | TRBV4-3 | CASSQDWGEREKLFF | TGCGCCAGCAGCCAAGATTGGGGGGAGCGGGAAAAACTGTTTTTT
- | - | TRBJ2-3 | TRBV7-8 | CASSSWTSTDTQYF | TGTGCCAGCAGCTCTTGGACTAGCACAGATACGCAGTATTTT
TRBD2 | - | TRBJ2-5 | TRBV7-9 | CASSSLAGGRETQYF | TGTGCCAGCAGCTCCTTAGCGGGAGGGCGAGAGACCCAGTACTTC
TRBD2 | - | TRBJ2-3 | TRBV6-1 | CASNTLAELTDTQYF | TGTGCCAGCAATACACTAGCGGAGCTCACAGATACGCAGTATTTT
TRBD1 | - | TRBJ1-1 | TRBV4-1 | CASSQDPEGAGNTEAFF | TGCGCCAGCAGCCAAGATCCCGAGGGGGCGGGGAACACTGAAGCTTTCTTT
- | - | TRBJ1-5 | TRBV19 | CASSTQYNQPQHF | TGTGCCAGTAGTACACAGTACAATCAGCCCCAGCATTTT